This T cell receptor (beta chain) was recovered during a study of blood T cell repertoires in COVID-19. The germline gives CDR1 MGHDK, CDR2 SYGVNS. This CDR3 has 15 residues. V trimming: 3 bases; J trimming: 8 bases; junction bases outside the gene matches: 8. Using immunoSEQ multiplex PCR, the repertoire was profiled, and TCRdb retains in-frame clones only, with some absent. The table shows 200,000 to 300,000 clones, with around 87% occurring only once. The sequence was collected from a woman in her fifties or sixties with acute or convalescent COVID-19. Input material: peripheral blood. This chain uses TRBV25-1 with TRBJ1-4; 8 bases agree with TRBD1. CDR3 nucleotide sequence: TGTGCCAGCAGTGAGAGTTCAGGGGGCTTCGAAAAACTGTTTTTT. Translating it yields CASSESSGGFEKLFF.